This T cell receptor beta chain was sequenced in a study of blood T cell repertoires in COVID-19. Study-level background: Specimens from acute and convalescent COVID-19 originated in the United States, Italy and Spain. From T cells, B-cell-depleted T cells, or PBMCs came the material, which was cDNA or gDNA.

In the study's own analysis: Amplification from reference gene primers served as the basis for estimated nucleated cell counts. Profiled with immunoSEQ multiplex PCR; TCRdb holds only in-frame clones, not every one. The V and J calls and clone size were taken over from that table, and D and trimming were inferred from the DNA. The sample lists roughly 230,000 clones, more than 65% seen once, with approximately 4% in the top ten. The receptor's source is a middle-aged man with active or convalescent COVID-19. Sequencing was performed on peripheral blood.

CDR3 DNA: TGTGCCAGCAGTTTATCCCGGGGGGCGCAAGAGCAGTACTTC. This translates into CASSLSRGAQEQYF. The rearrangement uses TRBV27 and TRBJ2-7; maybe TRBD2 (7 bases). Deletions cut 0 bases from V and 7 bases from J, with 13 bases between. The V gene's germline CDR1 is MNHEY and CDR2 SMNVEV (reference sequence). The CDR3 covers 14 residues.